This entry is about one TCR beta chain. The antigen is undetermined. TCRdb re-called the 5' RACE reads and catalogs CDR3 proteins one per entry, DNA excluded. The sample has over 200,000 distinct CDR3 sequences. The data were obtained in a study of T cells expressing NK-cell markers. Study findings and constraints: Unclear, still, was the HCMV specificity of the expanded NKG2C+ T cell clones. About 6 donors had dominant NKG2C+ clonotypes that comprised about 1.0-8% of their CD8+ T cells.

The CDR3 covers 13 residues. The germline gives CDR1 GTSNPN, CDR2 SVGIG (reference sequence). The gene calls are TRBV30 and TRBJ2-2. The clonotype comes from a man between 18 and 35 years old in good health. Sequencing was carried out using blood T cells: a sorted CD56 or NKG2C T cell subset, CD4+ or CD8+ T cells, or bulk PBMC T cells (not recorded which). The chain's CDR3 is CAWTSGNTGELFF.